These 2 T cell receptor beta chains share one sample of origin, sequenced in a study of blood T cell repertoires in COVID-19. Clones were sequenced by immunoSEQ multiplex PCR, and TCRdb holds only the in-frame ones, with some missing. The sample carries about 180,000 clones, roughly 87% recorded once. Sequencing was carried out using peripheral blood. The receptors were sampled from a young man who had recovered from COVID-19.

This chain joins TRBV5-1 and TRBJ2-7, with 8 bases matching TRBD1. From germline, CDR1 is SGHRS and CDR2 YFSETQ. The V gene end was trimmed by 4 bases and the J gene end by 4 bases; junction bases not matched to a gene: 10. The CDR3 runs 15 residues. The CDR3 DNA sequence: TGCGCCAGCAGCGAAGCAGGGGGCCCTCTTTACGAGCAGTACTTC. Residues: CASSEAGGPLYEQYF.

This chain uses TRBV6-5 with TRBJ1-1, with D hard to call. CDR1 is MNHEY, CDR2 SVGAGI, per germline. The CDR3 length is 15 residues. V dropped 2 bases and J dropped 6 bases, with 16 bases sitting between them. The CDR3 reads CASSYGGSLSPEAFF. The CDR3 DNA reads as TGTGCCAGCAGTTACGGAGGGTCACTCTCGCCTGAAGCTTTCTTT.